This is a list of T cell receptor beta chains from one sample in a study of cytomegalovirus exposure and HLA in healthy donors. Profiling relied on immunoSEQ multiplex PCR, and the TCRdb table lists in-frame clones only, not all of them. This table holds over 150,000 clones, about 90% found once. Material: PBMCs. All receptors come from a woman between 18 and 29 years old in good health and CMV-seropositive. Each CDR3 is given with its conserved first and last residue. Fields, in order: V gene, J gene, D gene, clone size, CDR3 protein, CDR3 DNA. D genes are given only for firm matches. Size is omitted from some rows. Given values are once, few, many or a class for expanded clones.

TRBV6-4	TRBJ1-1	TRBD1	-	CASSPRDSPRTEAFF	TGTGCCAGCAGTCCTCGGGACAGTCCGCGGACTGAAGCTTTCTTT
TRBV28	TRBJ2-5	-	-	CASSLVGHQQETQYF	TGTGCCAGCAGTTTAGTGGGACACCAACAAGAGACCCAGTACTTC
TRBV11-3	TRBJ2-3	TRBD2	-	CASSLRTSGASTDTQYF	TGTGCCAGCAGCCTCCGGACTAGCGGGGCTAGCACAGATACGCAGTATTTT
TRBV5-1	TRBJ2-3	TRBD1	-	CASSLTGGRGDTQYF	TGCGCCAGCAGCTTAACAGGGGGACGTGGAGATACGCAGTATTTT
TRBV25-1	TRBJ2-7	TRBD2	-	CASSEGGSVRYEQYF	TGTGCCAGCAGTGAGGGCGGGAGTGTAAGGTACGAGCAGTACTTC
TRBV5-4	TRBJ2-2	-	once	CASSPDRTGELFF	TGTGCCAGCAGCCCTGACAGGACCGGGGAGCTGTTTTTT
TRBV7-9	TRBJ2-6	-	-	CASSFSDGLAHSGANVLTF	TGTGCCAGCAGCTTCTCCGATGGACTGGCCCACTCTGGGGCCAACGTCCTGACTTTC
TRBV19	TRBJ1-5	-	few	CASSYRVGNQPQHF	TGTGCCAGTAGCTACAGGGTTGGGAATCAGCCCCAGCATTTT
TRBV7-8	TRBJ1-5	-	-	CASSPFDQPQHF	TGTGCCAGCAGCCCTTTCGATCAGCCCCAGCATTTT
TRBV28	TRBJ1-2	TRBD1	once	CASSLIRGRDIYTF	TGTGCCAGCAGTTTAATAAGGGGGCGGGATATCTACACCTTC
TRBV7-8	TRBJ1-5	TRBD1	-	CASSLRRGQSEGNQPQHF	TGTGCCAGCAGCCTACGCCGGGGACAGTCGGAAGGCAATCAGCCCCAGCATTTT
TRBV5-4	TRBJ2-2	TRBD2	-	CASSFGLAGAGELFF	TGTGCCAGCAGCTTCGGACTAGCGGGAGCCGGGGAGCTGTTTTTT